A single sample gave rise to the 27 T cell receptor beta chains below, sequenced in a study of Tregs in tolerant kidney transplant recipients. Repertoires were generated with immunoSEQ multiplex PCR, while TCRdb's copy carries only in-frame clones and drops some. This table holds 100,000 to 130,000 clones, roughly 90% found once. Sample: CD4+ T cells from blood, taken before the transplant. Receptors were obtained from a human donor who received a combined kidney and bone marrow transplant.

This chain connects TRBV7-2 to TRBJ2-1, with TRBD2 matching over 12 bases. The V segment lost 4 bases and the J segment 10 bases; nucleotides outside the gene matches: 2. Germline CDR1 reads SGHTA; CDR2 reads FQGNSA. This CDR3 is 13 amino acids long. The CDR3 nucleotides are TGTGCCAGCAGCTCCGGACTAGCGGGGGAGCAGTTCTTC. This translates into CASSSGLAGEQFF.

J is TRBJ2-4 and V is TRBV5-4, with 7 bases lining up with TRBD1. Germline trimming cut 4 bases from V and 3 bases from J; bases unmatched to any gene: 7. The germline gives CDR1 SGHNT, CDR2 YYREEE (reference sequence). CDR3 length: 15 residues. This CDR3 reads CASSQKAGGKNIQYF. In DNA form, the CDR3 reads TGTGCCAGCAGCCAAAAGGCAGGGGGCAAAAACATTCAGTACTTC.

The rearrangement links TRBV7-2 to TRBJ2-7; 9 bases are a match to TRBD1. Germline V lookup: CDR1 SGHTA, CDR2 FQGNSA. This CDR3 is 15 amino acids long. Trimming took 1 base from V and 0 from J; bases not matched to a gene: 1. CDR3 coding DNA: TGTGCCAGCAGCTTAGGGACAGGGGTCTCCTACGAGCAGTACTTC. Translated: CASSLGTGVSYEQYF.

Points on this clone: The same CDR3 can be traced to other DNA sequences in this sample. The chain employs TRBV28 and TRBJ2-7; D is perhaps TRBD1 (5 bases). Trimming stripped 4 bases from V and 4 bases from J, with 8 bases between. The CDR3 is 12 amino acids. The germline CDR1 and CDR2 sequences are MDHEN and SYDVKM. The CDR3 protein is CASSSPGYEQYF. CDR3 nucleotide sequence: TGTGCCAGCAGTTCTCCAGGGTACGAGCAGTACTTC.

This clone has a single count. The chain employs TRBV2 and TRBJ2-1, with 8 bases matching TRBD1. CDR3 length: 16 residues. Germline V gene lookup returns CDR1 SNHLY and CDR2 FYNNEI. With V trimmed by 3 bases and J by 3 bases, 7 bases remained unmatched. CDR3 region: CASSDLAGGNYNEQFF. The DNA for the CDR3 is TGTGCCAGCAGTGACCTCGCAGGGGGCAACTACAATGAGCAGTTCTTC.

In DNA, the CDR3 is TGCAGCGTTGAGACCTCCGGACAAACTAGCGGGGGATCCTACGAGCAGTACTTC. It specifies CSVETSGQTSGGSYEQYF. The rearrangement uses TRBV29-1 and TRBJ2-7; 11 bases align to TRBD2. The J segment lost 1 base and the V segment lost 3 bases, leaving 14 bases of the junction unmatched. Germline V gene sequence: CDR1 SQVTM, CDR2 ANQGSEA. This CDR3 comprises 18 residues.

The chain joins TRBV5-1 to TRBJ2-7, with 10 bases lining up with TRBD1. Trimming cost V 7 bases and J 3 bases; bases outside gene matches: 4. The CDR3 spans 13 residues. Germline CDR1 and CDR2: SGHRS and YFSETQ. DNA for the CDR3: TGCGCCAGCTGCCGGGACAGGGGCTACGAGCAGTACTTC. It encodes CASCRDRGYEQYF. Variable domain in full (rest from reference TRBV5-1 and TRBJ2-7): KAGVTQTPRYLIKTRGQQVTLSCSPISGHRSVSWYQQTPGQGLQFLFEYFSETQRNKGNFPGRFSGRQFSNSRSEMNVSTLELGDSALYLCASCRDRGYEQYFGPGTRLTVT.

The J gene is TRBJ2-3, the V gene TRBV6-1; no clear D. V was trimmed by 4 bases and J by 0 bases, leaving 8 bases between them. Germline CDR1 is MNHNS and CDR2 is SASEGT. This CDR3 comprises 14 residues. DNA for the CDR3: TGTGCCAGCAGTGTACAAGTTAGCACAGATACGCAGTATTTT. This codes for CASSVQVSTDTQYF.

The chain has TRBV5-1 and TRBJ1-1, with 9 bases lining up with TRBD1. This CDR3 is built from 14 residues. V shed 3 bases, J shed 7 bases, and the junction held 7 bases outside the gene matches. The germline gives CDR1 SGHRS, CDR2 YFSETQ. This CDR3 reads CASSWGTGQIEAFF. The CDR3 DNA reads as TGCGCCAGCAGCTGGGGGACAGGGCAGATTGAAGCTTTCTTT.

CDR3 residues: CASSRGQGRGDEQYF. The DNA of the CDR3 is TGTGCCAGCAGTCGAGGACAGGGAAGGGGAGACGAGCAGTACTTC. The chain couples TRBV28 to TRBJ2-7; 8 bases align to TRBD1. V dropped 5 bases and J dropped 5; count of bases not matched to a gene: 11. This CDR3 spans 15 amino acids. Germline values: CDR1 MDHEN, CDR2 SYDVKM. Drawing the rest from reference TRBV28 and TRBJ2-7, the complete variable domain is DVKVTQSSRYLVKRTGEKVFLECVQDMDHENMFWYRQDPGLGLRLIYFSYDVKMKEKGDIPEGYSVSREKKERFSLILESASTNQTSMYLCASSRGQGRGDEQYFGPGTRLTVT.

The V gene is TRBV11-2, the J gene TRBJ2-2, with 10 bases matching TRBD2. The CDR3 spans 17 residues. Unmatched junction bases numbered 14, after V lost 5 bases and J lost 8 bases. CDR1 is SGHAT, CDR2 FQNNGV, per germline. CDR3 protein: CASSPSGRAGGRGELFF. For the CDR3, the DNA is TGTGCCAGCAGCCCCTCGGGCCGAGCGGGAGGGCGGGGGGAGCTGTTTTTT.

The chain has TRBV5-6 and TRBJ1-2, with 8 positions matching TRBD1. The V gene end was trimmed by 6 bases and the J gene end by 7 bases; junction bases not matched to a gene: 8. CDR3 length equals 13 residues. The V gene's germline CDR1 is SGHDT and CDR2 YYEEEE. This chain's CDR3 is CASTRQGRTGYTF. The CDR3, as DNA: TGTGCCAGCACCCGACAGGGGAGGACTGGCTACACCTTC.

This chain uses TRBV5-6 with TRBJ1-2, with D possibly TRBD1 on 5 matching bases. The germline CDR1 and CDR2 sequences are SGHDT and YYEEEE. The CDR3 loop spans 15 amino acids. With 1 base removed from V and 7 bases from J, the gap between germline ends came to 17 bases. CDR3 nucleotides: TGTGCCAGCAGCTTGAAGGGGTGGCAGTCAGGTGGCTACACCTTC. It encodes CASSLKGWQSGGYTF.

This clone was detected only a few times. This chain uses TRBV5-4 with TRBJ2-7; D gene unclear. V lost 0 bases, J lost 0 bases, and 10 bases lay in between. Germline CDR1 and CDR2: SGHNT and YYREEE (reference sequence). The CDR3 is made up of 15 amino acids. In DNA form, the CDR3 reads TGTGCCAGCAGCTTGGAACCTTCCAGCTCCTACGAGCAGTACTTC. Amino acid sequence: CASSLEPSSSYEQYF. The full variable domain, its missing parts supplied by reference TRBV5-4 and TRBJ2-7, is ETGVTQSPTHLIKTRGQQVTLRCSSQSGHNTVSWYQQALGQGPQFIFQYYREEENGRGNFPPRFSGLQFPNYSSELNVNALELDDSALYLCASSLEPSSSYEQYFGPGTRLTVT.

CDR3 amino acids: CASSPTGDRIEKLFF. CDR3 nucleotide sequence: TGTGCCAGCAGCCCCACCGGGGACAGGATAGAAAAACTGTTTTTT. The rearrangement links TRBV7-6 to TRBJ1-4; 8 positions agree with TRBD1. This CDR3 is built from 15 residues. The V segment lost 5 bases and the J segment 8 bases; nucleotides outside the gene matches: 10. Germline V lookup: CDR1 SGHVS, CDR2 FNYEAQ.

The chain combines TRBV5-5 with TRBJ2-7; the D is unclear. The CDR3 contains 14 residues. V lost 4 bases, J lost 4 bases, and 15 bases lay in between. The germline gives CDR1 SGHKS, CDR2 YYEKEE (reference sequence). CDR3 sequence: CASSHTERRYEQYF. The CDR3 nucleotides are TGTGCCAGCAGCCATACTGAGAGGAGATACGAGCAGTACTTC.

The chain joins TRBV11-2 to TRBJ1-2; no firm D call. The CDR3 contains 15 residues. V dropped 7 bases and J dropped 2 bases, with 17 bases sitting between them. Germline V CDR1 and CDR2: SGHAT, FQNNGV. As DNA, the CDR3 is TGTGCCAGCACAAACCCCGGGGATCCAAACTATGGCTACACCTTC. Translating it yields CASTNPGDPNYGYTF. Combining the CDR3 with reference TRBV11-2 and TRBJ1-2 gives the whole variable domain EAGVAQSPRYKIIEKRQSVAFWCNPISGHATLYWYQQILGQGPKLLIQFQNNGVVDDSQLPKDRFSAERLKGVDSTLKIQPAKLEDSAVYLCASTNPGDPNYGYTFGSGTRLTVV.

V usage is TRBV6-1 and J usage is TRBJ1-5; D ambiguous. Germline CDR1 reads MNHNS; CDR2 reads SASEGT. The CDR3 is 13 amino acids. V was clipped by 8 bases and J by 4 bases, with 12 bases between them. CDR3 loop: CASEGHKNQPQHF. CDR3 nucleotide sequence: TGTGCCAGCGAGGGCCACAAGAATCAGCCCCAGCATTTT.

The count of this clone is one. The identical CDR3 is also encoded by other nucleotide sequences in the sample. CDR3 in amino acids: CASSFQENTEAFF. The CDR3 DNA is TGCGCCAGCAGCTTCCAGGAGAACACTGAAGCTTTCTTT. This chain connects TRBV5-1 to TRBJ1-1; D is undetermined. This CDR3 is built from 13 residues. Germline V gene sequence: CDR1 SGHRS, CDR2 YFSETQ. Trimming took off 2 bases at V and 1 base at J, with 6 bases between the two ends.

CDR3 in amino acids: CASSWTSGPLHEQFF. CDR3 DNA: TGTGCCAGCAGCTGGACTAGCGGACCCCTCCATGAGCAGTTCTTC. The chain recombines TRBV5-8 with TRBJ2-1; TRBD2 aligns across 10 bases. The CDR3 spans 15 residues. With 3 bases clipped from V and 8 bases from J, the junction kept 8 bases outside the gene matches. Germline V gene sequence: CDR1 SGHTS, CDR2 YDEGEE.

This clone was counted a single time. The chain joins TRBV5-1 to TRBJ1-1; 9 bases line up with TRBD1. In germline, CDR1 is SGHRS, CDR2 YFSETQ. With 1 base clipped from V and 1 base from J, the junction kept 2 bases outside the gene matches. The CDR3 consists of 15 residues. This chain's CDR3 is CASSLRDRANTEAFF. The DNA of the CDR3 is TGCGCCAGCAGCTTGCGGGACAGGGCGAACACTGAAGCTTTCTTT.

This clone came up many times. CDR3 in amino acids: CAITGQGSNEQYF. CDR3 coding DNA: TGTGCCATCACAGGACAGGGATCGAACGAGCAGTACTTC. The chain joins TRBV10-3 to TRBJ2-7, with 8 bases fitting TRBD1. CDR1 and CDR2 from the germline V gene are ENHRY and SYGVKD. V lost 7 bases and J lost 5; bases outside the gene matches: 7. CDR3 size: 13 residues.

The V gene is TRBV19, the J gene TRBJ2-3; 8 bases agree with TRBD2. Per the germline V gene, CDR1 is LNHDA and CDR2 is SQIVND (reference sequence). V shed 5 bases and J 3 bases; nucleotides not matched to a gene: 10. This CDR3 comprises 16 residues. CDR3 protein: CASSLRPGGKTDTQYF. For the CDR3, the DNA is TGTGCCAGTAGTCTCCGGCCGGGGGGGAAAACAGATACGCAGTATTTT.

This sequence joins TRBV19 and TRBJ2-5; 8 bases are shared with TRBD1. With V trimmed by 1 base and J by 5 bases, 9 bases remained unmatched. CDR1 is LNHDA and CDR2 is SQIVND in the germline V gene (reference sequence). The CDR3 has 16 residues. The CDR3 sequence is CASSIVRTGKGETQYF. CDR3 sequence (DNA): TGTGCCAGTAGTATAGTTCGGACAGGGAAAGGCGAGACCCAGTACTTC.

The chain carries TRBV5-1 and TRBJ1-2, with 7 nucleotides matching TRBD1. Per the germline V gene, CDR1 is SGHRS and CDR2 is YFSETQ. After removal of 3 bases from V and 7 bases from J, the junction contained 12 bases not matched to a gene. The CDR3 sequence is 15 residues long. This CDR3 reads CASSSLTGKTLGYTF. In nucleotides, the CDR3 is TGCGCCAGCAGCTCGCTGACAGGGAAGACACTTGGCTACACCTTC.

The CDR3 region has the DNA TGTGCCAGCAGCCCGGGACAGCAAGAGACCCAGTACTTC. Its protein product is CASSPGQQETQYF. The chain combines TRBV5-6 with TRBJ2-5; the match to TRBD1 covers 7 bases. CDR3 length equals 13 residues. V shed 4 bases and J 2 bases; nucleotides not matched to a gene: 2. The germline V gene encodes CDR1 SGHDT and CDR2 YYEEEE.

This chain's CDR3 is CASSSYRGLERGNTIYF. The CDR3 DNA follows: TGTGCCAGTAGTTCGTACAGGGGGCTGGAGCGTGGAAACACCATATATTTT. This sequence joins TRBV19 and TRBJ1-3, with TRBD1 identical over 9 bases. The CDR3 is 17 amino acids. Unmatched junction bases numbered 11, after V lost 5 bases and J lost 3 bases. Germline V gene data show CDR1 as LNHDA and CDR2 as SQIVND (reference sequence).